The 10 T cell receptor beta chains presented below share a single source sample, sequenced in a study of T cell changes during pregnancy in multiple sclerosis. The table came from immunoSEQ multiplex PCR; TCRdb's copy has only in-frame clones and leaves some out. The sample holds some 38,000 clones; roughly 91% are singletons and the top ten take about 0.4%. The sample consisted of CD4+ T cells from peripheral blood mononuclear cells, taken after pregnancy. The receptors originated from a female donor in good health, enrolled as a control in a pregnancy study.

This clone appeared a few times. The J gene is TRBJ2-1, the V gene TRBV7-2; D is unclear. Germline V gene data show CDR1 as SGHTA and CDR2 as FQGNSA. Trimming took 8 bases from V and 3 from J, leaving 11 bases between them. This CDR3 region has 13 residues. CDR3 in DNA: TGTGCCAGCCACGGTCGTGACTACAATGAGCAGTTCTTC. Translation: CASHGRDYNEQFF.

The chain links TRBV6-5 to TRBJ2-5, with a weak D call TRBD2 (5 bases). Germline CDR1 MNHEY, CDR2 SVGAGI. Trimming removed 0 bases at V and 5 bases at J, with 13 bases between. The length of the CDR3 is 15 residues. CDR3 sequence (DNA): TGTGCCAGCAGTTACTCCGGACTGAGTACCGAGACCCAGTACTTC. Its translation: CASSYSGLSTETQYF.

The genes are TRBV7-2 and TRBJ2-5; D unclear. Germline CDR1 and CDR2: SGHTA and FQGNSA. The CDR3 length is 13 residues. The ends were cut back, 2 bases at V and 1 base at J, with 5 bases in the middle. In DNA form, the CDR3 reads TGTGCCAGCAGCTTAAGCTTCCAAGAGACCCAGTACTTC. This sequence encodes CASSLSFQETQYF.

The chain has TRBV7-2 and TRBJ1-1; D ambiguous. The CDR3 spans 14 residues. Trimming cost V 6 bases and J 1 base, with 12 bases left between them. CDR1 is SGHTA and CDR2 is FQGNSA in the germline V gene. The CDR3 protein is CASSLEYSNTEAFF. The CDR3 region has the DNA TGTGCCAGCAGTCTGGAGTACTCGAACACTGAAGCTTTCTTT.

The gene calls are TRBV5-1 and TRBJ2-7, with 7 bases fitting TRBD1. V dropped 1 base and J dropped 2; count of bases not matched to a gene: 3. In germline, CDR1 is SGHRS, CDR2 YFSETQ. This CDR3 spans 14 amino acids. CDR3 in amino acids: CASSLSQGPYEQYF. The CDR3, as DNA: TGCGCCAGCAGCTTGTCACAGGGGCCCTACGAGCAGTACTTC. Full variable domain (outside the CDR3, taken from reference TRBV5-1 and TRBJ2-7): KAGVTQTPRYLIKTRGQQVTLSCSPISGHRSVSWYQQTPGQGLQFLFEYFSETQRNKGNFPGRFSGRQFSNSRSEMNVSTLELGDSALYLCASSLSQGPYEQYFGPGTRLTVT.

V gene TRBV29-1 combines with J gene TRBJ2-3; no clear D. Trimming cost V 0 bases and J 4 bases, with 8 bases left between them. This CDR3 has 13 residues. The germline CDR1 and CDR2 sequences are SQVTM and ANQGSEA. CDR3 nucleotide sequence: TGCAGCGTTGAAGAGGTAGTTGCAGATACGCAGTATTTT. The encoded protein is CSVEEVVADTQYF.

The chain combines TRBV6-5 with TRBJ2-2; D uncertain. The CDR3 consists of 13 residues. The ends were cut back, 2 bases at V and 2 bases at J, with 3 bases in the middle. Looked up from germline, CDR1 is MNHEY and CDR2 is SVGAGI. CDR3 sequence: CASSYQNTGELFF. The CDR3, as DNA: TGTGCCAGCAGTTACCAAAACACCGGGGAGCTGTTTTTT.

The sample holds one count of this clone. The chain links TRBV5-1 to TRBJ2-2; TRBD2 agrees at 11 bases. J gave up 6 bases and V 4 bases, and 11 bases lay outside the gene matches. The CDR3 extends over 17 amino acids. The germline V gene encodes CDR1 SGHRS and CDR2 YFSETQ. Written as DNA, the CDR3 is TGCGCCAGCAGCACCTATAGCGGGGGGGCTATCGCCGGGGAGCTGTTTTTT. Translated: CASSTYSGGAIAGELFF. The complete variable domain, with remaining parts taken from reference TRBV5-1 and TRBJ2-2, reads KAGVTQTPRYLIKTRGQQVTLSCSPISGHRSVSWYQQTPGQGLQFLFEYFSETQRNKGNFPGRFSGRQFSNSRSEMNVSTLELGDSALYLCASSTYSGGAIAGELFFGEGSRLTVL.

This clone occurred a few times. The V gene is TRBV5-5, the J gene TRBJ1-1, with 7 bases matching TRBD1. Per germline, CDR1 SGHKS and CDR2 YYEKEE (reference sequence). This CDR3 is 13 amino acids long. Trimming removed 6 bases from V and 7 bases from J; junction bases left unmatched: 9. The DNA of the CDR3 is TGTGCCAGCACCCGACAGGGAGGCCTTGAAGCTTTCTTT. Translation: CASTRQGGLEAFF.

The chain is built from TRBV18 and TRBJ2-5; D possibly corresponds to TRBD2 (5 bases). V dropped 0 bases and J dropped 5 bases, with 10 bases sitting between them. The V gene's germline CDR1 is KGHSH and CDR2 LQKENI. The CDR3 is 14 residues long. CDR3 region: CASSPPAGAETQYF. CDR3 coding DNA: TGTGCCAGCTCACCACCGGCGGGTGCGGAGACCCAGTACTTC.